These 23 T cell receptor beta chains came from one sample sequenced in a study of T cells in Graves' hyperthyroidism and ophthalmopathy. TCR beta CDR3 regions were amplified from RNA transcripts. During a first-round RT-PCR of the TCR CDR3, the HTBI primer set was used. One entry per CDR3 protein, called by TCRdb with MiXCR from the multiplex PCR reads. In the table there are a few hundred thousand distinct CDR3 sequences, about 17% of which are singletons. The sample taken for sequencing was blood. These receptor sequences come from a man aged 35 to 55 with Graves' hyperthyroidism.

A remark on this clonotype: A single base separates this from a much larger clone, so it may be a read error. The chain combines TRBV20-1 with TRBJ2-7, with TRBD1 matching 10 bases. The junction had 5 bases not matched to a gene; V was cut back by 3 bases and J by 0 bases. This CDR3 comprises 15 residues. Germline loops: CDR1 DFQATT, CDR2 SNEGSKA (reference sequence). The CDR3: CSASFGTGDSYEQYF. The CDR3 DNA reads as TGCAGTGCTAGTTTCGGGACAGGGGACTCCTACGAGCAGTACTTC.

This chain links TRBV15 with TRBJ2-1; a weak D match, TRBD2 (5 bases). This CDR3 comprises 14 residues. The V gene's germline CDR1 is LNHNV and CDR2 YYDKDF (reference sequence). V gave up 3 bases and J gave up 4 bases, with 10 bases separating them. The CDR3, as DNA: TGTGCCACCAGCAGCCTCGGACTTTACAATGAGCAGTTCTTC. Amino acids: CATSSLGLYNEQFF.

The CDR3 sequence is CASSQEVGRWGGLYF. For the CDR3, the DNA is TGCGCCAGCAGCCAAGAAGTGGGTAGGTGGGGGGGCTTGTACTTC. This chain connects TRBV4-3 to TRBJ2-5; D might be TRBD2 (7 bases). The CDR3 length is 15 residues. Germline CDR1 is LGHNA and CDR2 is YSLEER. Trimming left V 0 bases short and J 13 bases short, with 21 bases between.

This clonotype was seen repeatedly, ten times or more. This rearrangement joins TRBV11-1 to TRBJ2-7; D unclear. CDR3 size: 15 residues. Per germline, CDR1 SGHAT and CDR2 FQDESV (reference sequence). The V and J ends lost 2 bases and 3 bases respectively, with 14 bases between them. CDR3 DNA sequence: TGTGCCAGCAGCTTAACACCGTTGACCGACTACGAGCAGTACTTC. Translation gives CASSLTPLTDYEQYF. Together with reference TRBV11-1 and TRBJ2-7, the CDR3 gives the full variable domain: EAEVAQSPRYKITEKSQAVAFWCDPISGHATLYWYRQILGQGPELLVQFQDESVVDDSQLPKDRFSAERLKGVDSTLKIQPAELGDSAMYLCASSLTPLTDYEQYFGPGTRLTVT.

This clonotype was recorded a few times. The genes are TRBV9 and TRBJ1-3; D might be TRBD1 (5 bases). The CDR3 runs 18 residues. Trimming took 4 bases from V and 0 from J, leaving 20 bases between them. The germline gives CDR1 SGDLS, CDR2 YYNGEE. The CDR3 DNA sequence: TGTGCCAGCAGCTCCGCCTCTGGGTGGGGGTTCTCTGGAAACACCATATATTTT. This translates into CASSSASGWGFSGNTIYF.

The chain recombines TRBV7-8 with TRBJ2-7, with D maybe TRBD1 (5 bases). CDR3 length equals 14 residues. The germline gives CDR1 SGHVS, CDR2 FQNEAQ. V was cut by 3 bases and J by 3 bases, with 12 bases left in between. This CDR3 is CASSFTTDYYEQYF. For the CDR3, the DNA is TGTGCCAGCAGCTTTACGACAGATTACTACGAGCAGTACTTC.

This chain joins TRBV15 and TRBJ2-1; 12 bases map to TRBD1. This CDR3 is built from 20 residues. Germline lookup yields CDR1 LNHNV and CDR2 YYDKDF (reference sequence). V lost 0 bases, J lost 1 base, and 10 bases stayed unmatched. DNA of the CDR3: TGTGCCACCAGCAGAGACACGGGACAGGGGGCGACCGGGTCCTACAATGAGCAGTTCTTC. Encoded protein: CATSRDTGQGATGSYNEQFF.

The chain links TRBV2 to TRBJ1-2; D may be TRBD1 (6 bases). This CDR3 comprises 13 residues. Germline assignment: CDR1 SNHLY and CDR2 FYNNEI. V was trimmed by 3 bases and J by 8 bases, leaving 13 bases between them. The CDR3 DNA sequence: TGTGCCAGCAGTGAGGCGCAGGGGTACGGCTACACCTTC. It is translated as CASSEAQGYGYTF.

As to this clonotype: The conserved phenylalanine or tryptophan is not found at the CDR3 terminus, so this likely reflects a read error. CDR3 DNA sequence: TGTGCCAGTCATCTTACAGGGAATCCTGAAGCTTTCCTT. It codes for CASHLTGNPEAFL. The gene calls are TRBV19 and TRBJ1-1; the D gene is possibly TRBD1 (6 bases). Germline CDR1 is LNHDA and CDR2 is SQIVND (reference sequence). V lost 8 bases and J lost 6, with 16 bases in between. The CDR3 length is 13 residues.

This clonotype appeared many times. The chain employs TRBV11-2 and TRBJ2-7; no clear D gene. The CDR3 sequence is 14 residues long. Germline values: CDR1 SGHAT, CDR2 FQNNGV. V dropped 2 bases and J dropped 1 base, with 9 bases sitting between them. CDR3 bases: TGTGCCAGCAGCTTATCTTCGGGTTCCTACGAGCAGTACTTC. Translated: CASSLSSGSYEQYF.

The table lists this clonotype with many counts. The V and J genes are TRBV20-1 and TRBJ1-2; 7 bases line up with TRBD1. The V gene's germline CDR1 is DFQATT and CDR2 SNEGSKA (reference sequence). V gave up 6 bases and J gave up 6 bases; unmatched junction bases: 13. This CDR3 contains 14 residues. The CDR3 nucleotides are TGCAGTGCCCAAACTGAGACAGGGTATCATGGCTACACCTTC. It specifies CSAQTETGYHGYTF.

There are many counts of this clonotype. The rearrangement links TRBV20-1 to TRBJ2-3; TRBD2 aligns across 9 bases. There are 14 residues in the CDR3. Germline V gene data show CDR1 as DFQATT and CDR2 as SNEGSKA (reference sequence). V was pared by 5 bases and J by 0 bases, with 3 bases of the junction left unmatched. CDR3: CSAGLARSTDTQYF. The CDR3 DNA sequence: TGCAGTGCTGGACTAGCGAGAAGCACAGATACGCAGTATTTT.

The rearrangement uses TRBV6-2 or TRBV6-3 and TRBJ1-2; D may be TRBD1 (5 bases). V lost 7 bases and J lost 4, with 13 bases in between. The CDR3 totals 13 residues. Germline values: CDR1 MNHEY, CDR2 SVGEGT. This chain's CDR3 is CASTDSELYGYTF. The CDR3 DNA reads TGTGCCAGCACCGACAGTGAACTCTATGGCTACACCTTC.

This chain connects TRBV20-1 to TRBJ2-1, with 11 bases that match TRBD2. Trimming at V came to 6 bases and at J to 4 bases, leaving 8 bases not matched to a gene. The CDR3 is 15 residues long. Germline V gives CDR1 DFQATT, CDR2 SNEGSKA (reference sequence). The CDR3 DNA sequence: TGCAGTGCCACTCCCACTAGCGGGAGATACAATGAGCAGTTCTTC. Its translation is CSATPTSGRYNEQFF.

The chain employs TRBV5-1 and TRBJ2-2, with 11 bases lining up with TRBD1. Trimming took 4 bases from V and 2 from J; bases not matched to a gene: 10. Germline CDR1 SGHRS, CDR2 YFSETQ. This CDR3 contains 18 residues. CDR3 loop: CASSTSGTGGINTGELFF. DNA of the CDR3: TGCGCCAGCAGCACTTCCGGGACAGGGGGTATTAACACCGGGGAGCTGTTTTTT.

This clonotype was picked up many times. The chain joins TRBV5-1 to TRBJ2-7; D is possibly TRBD1 (5 bases). Germline values: CDR1 SGHRS, CDR2 YFSETQ. V was shortened by 5 bases and J by 5 bases, with 14 bases between the two germline ends. The CDR3 totals 13 residues. CDR3: CASRIAGLDEQYF. The CDR3 DNA reads TGCGCCAGCAGGATTGCAGGGTTGGACGAGCAGTACTTC.

This clonotype was found many times. This chain connects TRBV20-1 to TRBJ2-7, with D maybe TRBD1 (5 bases). The CDR3 is made up of 10 amino acids. Germline values: CDR1 DFQATT, CDR2 SNEGSKA (reference sequence). Trimming cost V 8 bases and J 4 bases, with 9 bases left between them. In nucleotides, the CDR3 is TGCAGTACAAGGGGTTACGAGCAGTACTTC. As protein: CSTRGYEQYF.

This clonotype was counted between two and nine times. The J gene is TRBJ1-1, the V gene TRBV19, with D possibly matching TRBD1 (5 bases). This CDR3 region has 13 residues. The ends were cut back, 1 base at V and 8 bases at J, with 11 bases in the middle. The germline CDR1 and CDR2 sequences are LNHDA and SQIVND (reference sequence). The CDR3 loop is CASSIVGTPEAFF. As DNA, the CDR3 is TGTGCCAGTAGTATAGTCGGGACGCCGGAAGCTTTCTTT.

This clonotype occurred many times. The J gene is TRBJ2-7, the V gene TRBV5-1; TRBD1 matches 8 bases. With V trimmed by 0 bases and J by 1 base, 6 bases remained unmatched. The germline V gene has CDR1 SGHRS and CDR2 YFSETQ. The CDR3 sequence is 16 residues long. The CDR3 DNA is TGCGCCAGCAGCTTGGGTGTGGGACAGGTGTCCTACGAGCAGTACTTC. Its protein is CASSLGVGQVSYEQYF.

The J gene is TRBJ2-1, the V gene TRBV11-3; 10 bases are a match to TRBD2. Germline V gene sequence: CDR1 SGHNT, CDR2 YENEEA. This CDR3 region has 16 residues. J lost 2 bases, V lost 3 bases, and 4 bases had no gene match. CDR3 residues: CASSFVTSGAYNEQFF. CDR3 DNA: TGTGCCAGCAGCTTCGTCACTAGCGGGGCCTACAATGAGCAGTTCTTC.

This clonotype was seen repeatedly, ten times or more. The chain links TRBV7-2 to TRBJ2-7; D uncertain. V lost 3 bases to trimming and J lost 7 bases, with 16 bases between them. CDR3 size: 14 residues. Germline values: CDR1 SGHTA, CDR2 FQGNSA. CDR3 sequence: CASSFRAQAGEQYF. CDR3 DNA sequence: TGTGCCAGCAGCTTCCGGGCCCAGGCTGGGGAGCAGTACTTC.

This clonotype was observed a handful of times. CDR3 sequence: CASSLTAVQETQYF. In nucleotides, the CDR3 is TGTGCCAGCTCACTAACGGCGGTGCAAGAGACCCAGTACTTC. This chain uses TRBV18 with TRBJ2-5; D remains ambiguous. The CDR3 has 14 amino acids. V lost 4 bases, J lost 2 bases, and 11 bases lay in between. Germline V gene sequence: CDR1 KGHSH, CDR2 LQKENI.

In this sample, this clonotype turned up many times. The CDR3 nucleotides read TGCAGCGTTGCGGACAGGCGAAACACCGGGGAGCTGTTTTTT. This codes for CSVADRRNTGELFF. This chain joins TRBV29-1 and TRBJ2-2; 7 nucleotides align to TRBD1. V shed 4 bases, J shed 2 bases, and the junction held 4 bases outside the gene matches. In germline, CDR1 is SQVTM, CDR2 ANQGSEA. The CDR3 is 14 residues long.